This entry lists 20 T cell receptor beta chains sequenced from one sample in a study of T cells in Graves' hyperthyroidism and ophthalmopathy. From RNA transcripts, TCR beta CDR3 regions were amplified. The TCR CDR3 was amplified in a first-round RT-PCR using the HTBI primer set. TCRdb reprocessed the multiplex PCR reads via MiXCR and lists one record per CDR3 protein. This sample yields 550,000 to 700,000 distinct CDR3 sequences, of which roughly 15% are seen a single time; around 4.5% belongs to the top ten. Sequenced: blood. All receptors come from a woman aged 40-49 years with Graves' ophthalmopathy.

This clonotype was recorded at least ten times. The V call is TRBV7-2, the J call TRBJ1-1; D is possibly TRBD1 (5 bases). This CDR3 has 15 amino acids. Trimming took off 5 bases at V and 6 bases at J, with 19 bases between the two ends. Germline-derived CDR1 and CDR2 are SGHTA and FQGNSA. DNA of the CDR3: TGTGCCAGCAGCGACCTAGCGGGGGGGTTCCCTGAAGCTTTCTTT. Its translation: CASSDLAGGFPEAFF.

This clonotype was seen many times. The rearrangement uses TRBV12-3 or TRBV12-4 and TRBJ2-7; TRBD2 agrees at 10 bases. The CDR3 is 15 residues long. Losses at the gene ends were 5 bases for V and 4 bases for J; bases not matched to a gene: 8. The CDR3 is CASSPQAGGMYEQYF. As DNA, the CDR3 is TGTGCCAGCAGTCCCCAAGCGGGAGGGATGTACGAGCAGTACTTC.

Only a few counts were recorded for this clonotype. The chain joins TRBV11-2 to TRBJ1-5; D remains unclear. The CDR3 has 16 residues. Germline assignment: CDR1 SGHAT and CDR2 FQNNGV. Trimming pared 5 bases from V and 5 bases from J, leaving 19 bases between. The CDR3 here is CASSPRLSGLDQPQHF. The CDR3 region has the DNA TGTGCCAGCAGCCCAAGGTTATCTGGGCTGGATCAGCCCCAGCATTTT. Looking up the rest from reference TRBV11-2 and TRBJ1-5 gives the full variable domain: EAGVAQSPRYKIIEKRQSVAFWCNPISGHATLYWYQQILGQGPKLLIQFQNNGVVDDSQLPKDRFSAERLKGVDSTLKIQPAKLEDSAVYLCASSPRLSGLDQPQHFGDGTRLSIL.

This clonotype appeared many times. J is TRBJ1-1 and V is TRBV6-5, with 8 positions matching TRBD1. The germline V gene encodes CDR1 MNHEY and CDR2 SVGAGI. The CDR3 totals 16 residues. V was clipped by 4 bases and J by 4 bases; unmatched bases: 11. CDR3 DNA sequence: TGTGCCAGCAGTTCACCCCGGACAGGGACGGGCACTGAAGCTTTCTTT. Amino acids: CASSSPRTGTGTEAFF.

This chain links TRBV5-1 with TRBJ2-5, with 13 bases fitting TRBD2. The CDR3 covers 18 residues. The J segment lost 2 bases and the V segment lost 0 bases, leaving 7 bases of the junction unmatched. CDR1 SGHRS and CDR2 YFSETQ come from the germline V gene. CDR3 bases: TGCGCCAGCAGCTTGGAAGTACCGGGACTAGCGGGACAAGAGACCCAGTACTTC. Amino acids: CASSLEVPGLAGQETQYF. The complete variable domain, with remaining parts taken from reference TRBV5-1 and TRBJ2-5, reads KAGVTQTPRYLIKTRGQQVTLSCSPISGHRSVSWYQQTPGQGLQFLFEYFSETQRNKGNFPGRFSGRQFSNSRSEMNVSTLELGDSALYLCASSLEVPGLAGQETQYFGPGTRLLVL.

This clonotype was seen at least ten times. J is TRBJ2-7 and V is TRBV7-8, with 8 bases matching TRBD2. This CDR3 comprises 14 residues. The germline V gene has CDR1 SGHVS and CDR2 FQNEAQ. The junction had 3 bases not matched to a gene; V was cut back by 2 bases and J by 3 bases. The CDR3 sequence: CASSLSGRGYEQYF. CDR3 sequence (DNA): TGTGCCAGCAGCTTAAGCGGGAGAGGCTACGAGCAGTACTTC.

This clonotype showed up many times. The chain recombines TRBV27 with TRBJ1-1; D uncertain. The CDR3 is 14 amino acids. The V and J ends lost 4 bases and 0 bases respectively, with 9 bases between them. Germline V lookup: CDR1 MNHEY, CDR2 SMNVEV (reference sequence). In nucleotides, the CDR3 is TGTGCCAGCAGTTCGGAAACTATGAACACTGAAGCTTTCTTT. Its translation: CASSSETMNTEAFF.

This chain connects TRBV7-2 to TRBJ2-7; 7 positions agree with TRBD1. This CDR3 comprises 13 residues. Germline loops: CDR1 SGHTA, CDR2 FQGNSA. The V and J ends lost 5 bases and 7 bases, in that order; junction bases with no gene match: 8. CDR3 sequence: CASSPEGAREQYF. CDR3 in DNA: TGTGCCAGCAGCCCCGAGGGGGCGCGGGAGCAGTACTTC.

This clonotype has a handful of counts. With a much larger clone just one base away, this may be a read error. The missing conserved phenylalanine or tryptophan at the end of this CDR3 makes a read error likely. This CDR3 is CAWSGIGYTS. The CDR3 DNA reads TGTGCCTGGAGCGGGATCGGCTACACCTCC. The rearrangement joins TRBV30 to TRBJ1-2; D is uncertain. CDR1 and CDR2 (germline): GTSNPN, SVGIG (reference sequence). The CDR3 is 10 amino acids. With 3 bases removed from V and 8 bases from J, the gap between germline ends came to 7 bases.

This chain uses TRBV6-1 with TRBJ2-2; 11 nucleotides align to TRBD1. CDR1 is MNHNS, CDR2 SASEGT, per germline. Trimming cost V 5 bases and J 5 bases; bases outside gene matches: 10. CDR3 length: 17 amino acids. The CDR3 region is CASSREGGTGGTGELFF. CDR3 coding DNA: TGTGCCAGCAGTCGCGAAGGGGGGACAGGGGGTACCGGGGAGCTGTTTTTT.

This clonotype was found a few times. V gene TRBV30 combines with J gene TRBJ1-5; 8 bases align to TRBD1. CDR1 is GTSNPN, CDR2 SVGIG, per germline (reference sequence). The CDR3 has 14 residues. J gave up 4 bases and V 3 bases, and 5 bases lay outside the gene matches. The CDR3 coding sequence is TGTGCCTGGAGAGACAGGGGATTTAATCAGCCCCAGCATTTT. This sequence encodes CAWRDRGFNQPQHF.

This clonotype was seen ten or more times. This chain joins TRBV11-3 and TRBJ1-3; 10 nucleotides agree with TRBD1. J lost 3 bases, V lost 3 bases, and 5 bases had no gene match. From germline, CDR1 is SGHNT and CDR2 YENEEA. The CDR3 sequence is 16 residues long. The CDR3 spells CASSFRDRGVGNTIYF. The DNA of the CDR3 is TGTGCCAGCAGCTTTCGGGACAGGGGTGTTGGAAACACCATATATTTT.

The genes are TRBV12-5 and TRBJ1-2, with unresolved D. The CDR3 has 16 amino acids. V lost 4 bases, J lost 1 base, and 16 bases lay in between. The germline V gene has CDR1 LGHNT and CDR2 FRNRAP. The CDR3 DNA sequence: TGTGCTAGTGGTTCTCCCCCGGAAGAAAATAACTATGGCTACACCTTC. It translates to CASGSPPEENNYGYTF.

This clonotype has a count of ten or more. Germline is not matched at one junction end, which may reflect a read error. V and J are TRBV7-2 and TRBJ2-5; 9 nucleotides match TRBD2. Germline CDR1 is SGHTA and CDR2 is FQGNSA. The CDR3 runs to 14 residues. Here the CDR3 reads CASSIAGVEETQYF. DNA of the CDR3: TGTGCCAGCAGCATAGCGGGAGTGGAAGAGACCCAGTACTTC.

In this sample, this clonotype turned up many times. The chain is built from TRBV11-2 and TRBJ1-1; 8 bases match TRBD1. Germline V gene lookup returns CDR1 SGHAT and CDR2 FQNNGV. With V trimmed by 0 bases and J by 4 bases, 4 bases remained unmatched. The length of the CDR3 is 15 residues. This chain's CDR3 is CASSLEDRESTEAFF. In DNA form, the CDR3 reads TGTGCCAGCAGCTTAGAGGACAGGGAGAGCACTGAAGCTTTCTTT.

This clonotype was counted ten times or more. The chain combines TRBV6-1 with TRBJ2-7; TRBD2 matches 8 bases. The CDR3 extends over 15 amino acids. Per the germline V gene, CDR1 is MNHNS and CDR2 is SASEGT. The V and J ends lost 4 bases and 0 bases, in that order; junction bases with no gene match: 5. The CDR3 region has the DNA TGTGCCAGCAGTGTTAGCGGGAAAGTCTCCTACGAGCAGTACTTC. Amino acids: CASSVSGKVSYEQYF.

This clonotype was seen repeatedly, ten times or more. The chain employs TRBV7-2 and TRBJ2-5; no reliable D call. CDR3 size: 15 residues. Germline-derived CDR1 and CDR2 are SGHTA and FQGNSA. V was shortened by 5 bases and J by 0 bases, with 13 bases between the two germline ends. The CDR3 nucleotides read TGTGCCAGCAGCAAAACCCTATTGTACCAAGAGACCCAGTACTTC. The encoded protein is CASSKTLLYQETQYF.

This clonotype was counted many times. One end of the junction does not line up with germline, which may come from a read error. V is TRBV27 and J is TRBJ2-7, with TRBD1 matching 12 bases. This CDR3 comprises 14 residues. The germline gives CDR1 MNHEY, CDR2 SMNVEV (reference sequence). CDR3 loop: CASSRGQGAYEQCF. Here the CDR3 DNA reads TGTGCCAGCAGTAGGGGACAGGGGGCCTACGAGCAGTGCTTC.

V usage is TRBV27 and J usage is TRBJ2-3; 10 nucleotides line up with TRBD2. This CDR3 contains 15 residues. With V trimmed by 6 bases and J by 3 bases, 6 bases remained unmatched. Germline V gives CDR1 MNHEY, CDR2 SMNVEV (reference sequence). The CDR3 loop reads CASSRLAGGTDTQYF. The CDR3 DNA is TGTGCCAGCAGCCGACTAGCGGGTGGTACAGATACGCAGTATTTT.

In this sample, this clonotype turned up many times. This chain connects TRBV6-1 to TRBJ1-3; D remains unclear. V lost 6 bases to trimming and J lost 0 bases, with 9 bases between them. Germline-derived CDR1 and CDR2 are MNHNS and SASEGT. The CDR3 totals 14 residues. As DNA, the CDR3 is TGTGCCAGCAGACATCCGAGCTCTGGAAACACCATATATTTT. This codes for CASRHPSSGNTIYF.